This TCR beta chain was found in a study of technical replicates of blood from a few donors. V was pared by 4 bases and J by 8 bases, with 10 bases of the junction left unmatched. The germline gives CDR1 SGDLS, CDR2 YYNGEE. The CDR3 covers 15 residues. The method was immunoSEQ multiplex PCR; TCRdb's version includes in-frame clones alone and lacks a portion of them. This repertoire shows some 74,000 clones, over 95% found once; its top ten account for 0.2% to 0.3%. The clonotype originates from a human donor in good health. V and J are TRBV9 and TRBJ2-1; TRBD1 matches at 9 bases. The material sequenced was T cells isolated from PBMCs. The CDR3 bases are TGTGCCAGCAGCTCCGCCGGGACAGGGTACGATGAGCAGTTCTTC. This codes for CASSSAGTGYDEQFF.